This note documents a single T cell receptor (beta chain) sequence. Its antigen is still unknown. 13 Jbeta primers and 60 Vbeta primers were used for the PCR. Measured with immunoSEQ multiplex PCR; TCRdb has only the in-frame clones, and not every one. The sample contains 160,000 or so clones, around 79% of which appear only once. Trimming left V 8 bases short and J 2 bases short, with 16 bases between. Germline V CDR1 and CDR2: LNHDA, SQIVND (reference sequence). The CDR3 contains 15 residues. The record originates from a study of cytomegalovirus exposure and HLA in healthy donors. General study results and limits: Reports state that TCR beta sequences accurately predicted most subjects' HLA-A and HLA-B alleles. Clonal expansion, a later analysis showed, was greater in HLA-associated TCR beta chains than in equally common others.

The chain uses TRBV19 and TRBJ1-5; D is possibly TRBD1 (6 bases). Material for sequencing was PBMCs. The receptor's source is a man in his forties in good health and CMV-seronegative. The CDR3: CASCPGVSGNQPQHF. CDR3 coding DNA: TGTGCCAGTTGCCCAGGGGTTTCGGGCAATCAGCCCCAGCATTTT. The full variable domain, its missing parts supplied by reference TRBV19 and TRBJ1-5, is DGGITQSPKYLFRKEGQNVTLSCEQNLNHDAMYWYRQDPGQGLRLIYYSQIVNDFQKGDIAEGYSVSREKKESFPLTVTSAQKNPTAFYLCASCPGVSGNQPQHFGDGTRLSIL.